This record concerns one TCR beta chain sequence. The antigen is unknown. This sample is part of a study of immune evolution from preneoplasia to lung adenocarcinoma. Study results and limitations: Clonality was highest in normal lung, lower in later-stage lesions apparently. T cell clonality was higher in KRAS-mutant than EGFR-mutant or wild-type nodules.

The table came from immunoSEQ multiplex PCR; TCRdb's copy has only in-frame clones and leaves some out. Of about 5,700 clones listed, around 80% are singletons. The V end lost 6 bases, the J end lost 4 bases, and 16 bases lay between the germline ends. The length of the CDR3 is 15 residues. The germline gives CDR1 SNHLY, CDR2 FYNNEI. The sequencing sample was made of FFPE minimally invasive lung adenocarcinoma tissue. The chain has TRBV2 and TRBJ1-5; tentatively, D is TRBD1 (5 bases). The sequence was obtained from a person aged 60-80 years with lung adenocarcinoma. The CDR3 region has the DNA TGTGCCAGCAGATCCCGGGACGGAGCTAATCAGCCCCAGCATTTT. Amino acid sequence: CASRSRDGANQPQHF.